Listed here are 26 T cell receptor beta chains from one sample, sequenced in a study of CD8 T cells in Susac syndrome. It was with random hexamers that 0.5 to 1 ug RNA was reverse transcribed. Each CDR3 protein gets one entry after TCRdb re-called the immunoSEQ multiplex PCR reads with MiXCR. The data hold 210,000 or so distinct CDR3 sequences, with roughly 90% observed a single time. Sequences were obtained from CD8+ T cells from PBMCs. Receptors were obtained from a human donor with multiple sclerosis.

The genes are TRBV10-3 and TRBJ2-2; D could derive from TRBD1 or TRBD2 (5 bases each). This CDR3 comprises 18 residues. Trimming removed 2 bases from V and 1 base from J, with 17 bases in between. Germline V gene lookup returns CDR1 ENHRY and CDR2 SYGVKD. The chain's CDR3 is CAISEPRGTQQNTGELFF. The CDR3 DNA sequence: TGTGCCATCAGTGAGCCAAGAGGGACCCAGCAGAACACCGGGGAGCTGTTTTTT.

The sample holds one count of this clonotype. V and J are TRBV9 and TRBJ2-5, with 10 nucleotides matching TRBD2. Unmatched junction bases numbered 6, after V lost 2 bases and J lost 2 bases. Germline values: CDR1 SGDLS, CDR2 YYNGEE. The length of the CDR3 is 16 residues. The CDR3, as DNA: TGTGCCAGCAGCGTCAGCGGGAGGGCCGGGCAAGAGACCCAGTACTTC. Protein: CASSVSGRAGQETQYF.

This chain joins TRBV12-3 or TRBV12-4 and TRBJ2-1; D unclear. V gave up 2 bases and J gave up 0 bases, with 8 bases separating them. This CDR3 is 15 amino acids long. CDR3 in amino acids: CASSLSPGSYNEQFF. CDR3 bases: TGTGCCAGCAGTTTATCACCTGGCTCCTACAATGAGCAGTTCTTC.

The rearrangement uses TRBV27 and TRBJ2-3; possible D gene TRBD1, 7 bases. With 3 bases removed from V and 5 bases from J, the gap between germline ends came to 12 bases. This CDR3 contains 14 residues. The germline CDR1 and CDR2 sequences are MNHEY and SMNVEV (reference sequence). The CDR3 region is CASSFGGGIDTQYF. The CDR3, as DNA: TGTGCCAGCAGTTTCGGAGGGGGCATAGATACGCAGTATTTT.

This clonotype was seen once. The CDR3 protein is CASSDAHFSGNTIYF. The CDR3 DNA follows: TGTGCCAGCAGTGACGCCCACTTCTCTGGAAACACCATATATTTT. The chain links TRBV2 to TRBJ1-3; D unclear. Trimming took off 3 bases at V and 0 bases at J, with 9 bases between the two ends. This CDR3 is built from 15 residues. CDR1 and CDR2 (germline): SNHLY, FYNNEI.

V gene TRBV4-1 combines with J gene TRBJ2-7, with D unclear. This CDR3 has 15 residues. V gave up 3 bases and J gave up 2 bases, with 14 bases separating them. Germline V lookup: CDR1 MGHRA, CDR2 YSYEKL. CDR3 amino acids: CASSQLPADPYEQYF. Written as DNA, the CDR3 is TGCGCCAGCAGCCAGCTGCCCGCCGACCCCTACGAGCAGTACTTC.

The chain employs TRBV27 and TRBJ2-1; 10 nucleotides align to TRBD2. Unmatched junction bases numbered 10, after V lost 7 bases and J lost 4 bases. Germline V gene lookup returns CDR1 MNHEY and CDR2 SMNVEV (reference sequence). CDR3 length equals 16 residues. CDR3: CASTFSGRRYYNEQFF. In DNA form, the CDR3 reads TGTGCCAGCACCTTTAGCGGGAGGAGATATTACAATGAGCAGTTCTTC.

The CDR3: CSASSAGGPGEQYF. Written as DNA, the CDR3 is TGCAGTGCTAGTTCAGCGGGAGGGCCAGGGGAGCAGTACTTC. V gene TRBV20-1 combines with J gene TRBJ2-7; 10 nucleotides line up with TRBD2. CDR3 size: 14 residues. Germline V gives CDR1 DFQATT, CDR2 SNEGSKA (reference sequence). The V segment lost 3 bases and the J segment 7 bases; nucleotides outside the gene matches: 9.

The chain links TRBV2 to TRBJ2-7; 7 bases line up with TRBD1. The junction had 8 bases not matched to a gene; V was cut back by 6 bases and J by 6 bases. CDR3 length: 13 residues. Germline loops: CDR1 SNHLY, CDR2 FYNNEI. The CDR3 is CASRGTVKVEQYF. The CDR3 coding sequence is TGTGCCAGCAGGGGGACAGTAAAGGTCGAGCAGTACTTC.

The V and J genes are TRBV5-1 and TRBJ1-2; the D is unclear. The CDR3 is made up of 13 amino acids. V was shortened by 0 bases and J by 6 bases, with 9 bases between the two germline ends. Per the germline V gene, CDR1 is SGHRS and CDR2 is YFSETQ. CDR3 loop: CASSLESGDGYTF. The DNA for the CDR3 is TGCGCCAGCAGCTTGGAATCAGGTGATGGCTACACCTTC.

The chain uses TRBV4-1 and TRBJ2-7; 8 nucleotides match TRBD1. The CDR3 totals 13 residues. Germline V gene data show CDR1 as MGHRA and CDR2 as YSYEKL. V was clipped by 4 bases and J by 7 bases; unmatched bases: 6. The CDR3 is CASSRTGSGEQYF. Written as DNA, the CDR3 is TGCGCCAGCAGCCGGACAGGGTCTGGGGAGCAGTACTTC.

V is TRBV18 and J is TRBJ2-7, with 8 bases identical to TRBD1. J lost 2 bases, V lost 8 bases, and 14 bases had no gene match. The CDR3 totals 16 residues. Per the germline V gene, CDR1 is KGHSH and CDR2 is LQKENI. CDR3: CASTLDPGGLPYEQYF. Written as DNA, the CDR3 is TGTGCCAGCACCCTTGACCCAGGGGGCTTACCCTACGAGCAGTACTTC.

The chain combines TRBV13 with TRBJ1-1; a weak D match, TRBD1 (5 bases). V was clipped by 5 bases and J by 3 bases, with 10 bases between them. The CDR3 consists of 13 residues. The germline V gene has CDR1 PRHDT and CDR2 FYEKMQ (reference sequence). The CDR3 protein is CASSPRGYTEAFF. The CDR3 nucleotides are TGTGCCAGCAGCCCCCGGGGGTACACTGAAGCTTTCTTT.

The chain carries TRBV13 and TRBJ2-4; the D gene could be TRBD1 or TRBD2 (6 bases each). Per the germline V gene, CDR1 is PRHDT and CDR2 is FYEKMQ (reference sequence). The length of the CDR3 is 13 residues. V dropped 9 bases and J dropped 5 bases, with 14 bases sitting between them. The CDR3 protein is CASRGAGENIQYF. The CDR3, as DNA: TGTGCCAGTAGGGGGGCTGGCGAAAACATTCAGTACTTC. Using reference TRBV13 and TRBJ2-4 for the parts outside the CDR3, the full variable domain is AAGVIQSPRHLIKEKRETATLKCYPIPRHDTVYWYQQGPGQDPQFLISFYEKMQSDKGSIPDRFSAQQFSDYHSELNMSSLELGDSALYFCASRGAGENIQYFGAGTRLSVL.

The rearrangement links TRBV7-9 to TRBJ1-2; D remains ambiguous. V lost 5 bases to trimming and J lost 0 bases, with 10 bases between them. Germline lookup yields CDR1 SEHNR and CDR2 FQNEAQ (reference sequence). This CDR3 is 14 amino acids long. CDR3 region: CASSPVGANYGYTF. CDR3 coding DNA: TGTGCCAGCAGCCCGGTTGGAGCTAACTATGGCTACACCTTC.

This chain uses TRBV7-3 with TRBJ2-5; TRBD2 is a possible D gene (6 bases). The CDR3 extends over 16 amino acids. Trimming pared 4 bases from V and 5 bases from J, leaving 20 bases between. Germline-derived CDR1 and CDR2 are SGHTA and FQGTGA. The CDR3 region is CASSSHGGEGGETQYF. The CDR3 DNA follows: TGTGCCAGCAGCTCCCACGGAGGGGAAGGCGGGGAGACCCAGTACTTC.

The V and J genes are TRBV19 and TRBJ1-1; 7 bases are a match to TRBD1. The CDR3 sequence is 14 residues long. Trimming at V came to 4 bases and at J to 5 bases, leaving 7 bases not matched to a gene. Germline V gives CDR1 LNHDA, CDR2 SQIVND (reference sequence). The CDR3 DNA follows: TGTGCCAGTAGTACCAGACAGGGCAATACTGAAGCTTTCTTT. Protein: CASSTRQGNTEAFF.

The V call is TRBV15, the J call TRBJ2-7, with D maybe TRBD2 (6 bases). The CDR3 is 15 residues long. Germline V CDR1 and CDR2: LNHNV, YYDKDF (reference sequence). V was pared by 0 bases and J by 1 base, with 10 bases between. CDR3 in amino acids: CATSRDRRASYEQYF. CDR3 DNA sequence: TGTGCCACCAGCAGAGATCGGAGGGCTTCCTACGAGCAGTACTTC.

The chain uses TRBV2 and TRBJ2-1; TRBD2 matches at 7 bases. After removal of 5 bases from V and 8 bases from J, the junction contained 9 bases not matched to a gene. Per the germline V gene, CDR1 is SNHLY and CDR2 is FYNNEI. CDR3 length: 14 amino acids. CDR3 loop: CASSQGLEGDEQFF. CDR3 in DNA: TGTGCCAGCAGTCAAGGACTAGAGGGCGATGAGCAGTTCTTC.

This chain connects TRBV12-3 or TRBV12-4 to TRBJ1-4, with D perhaps TRBD1 (5 bases). The germline V and J ends were trimmed by 3 bases and 5 bases, with 16 bases remaining between them. CDR3 length: 16 amino acids. In DNA form, the CDR3 reads TGTGCCAGCAGTTTTAGGGCAGGGATACTCAATGAAAAACTGTTTTTT. Translation gives CASSFRAGILNEKLFF.

DNA of the CDR3: TGTGCCAGCAGCCCTCCCGGGTCCAATGAGCAGTTCTTC. Translation gives CASSPPGSNEQFF. The V and J genes are TRBV7-9 and TRBJ2-1; D not resolved. Germline values: CDR1 SEHNR, CDR2 FQNEAQ (reference sequence). Trimming left V 5 bases short and J 6 bases short, with 11 bases between. The CDR3 is 13 residues long.

The genes are TRBV28 and TRBJ2-2, with D tentatively TRBD1 (5 bases). This CDR3 comprises 16 residues. The V gene's germline CDR1 is MDHEN and CDR2 SYDVKM. V lost 3 bases, J lost 0 bases, and 11 bases lay in between. The CDR3 loop reads CASSLYRTANTGELFF. The CDR3 coding sequence is TGTGCCAGCAGTTTGTACAGGACGGCGAACACCGGGGAGCTGTTTTTT.

The gene calls are TRBV5-6 and TRBJ2-3, with 7 bases identical to TRBD1. CDR3 length equals 14 residues. Germline-derived CDR1 and CDR2 are SGHDT and YYEEEE. V gave up 5 bases and J gave up 3 bases; unmatched junction bases: 6. The CDR3 sequence is CASSSDRITDTQYF. For the CDR3, the DNA is TGTGCCAGCAGTTCGGACAGGATAACAGATACGCAGTATTTT.

CDR3 coding DNA: TGTGCCAGCAGCCCCCCCGGGACTAGCGGGTACGAGCAGTACTTC. It specifies CASSPPGTSGYEQYF. The chain couples TRBV7-9 to TRBJ2-7; 12 bases line up with TRBD2. J was trimmed by 4 bases and V by 5 bases; bases with no gene match: 6. The germline V gene has CDR1 SEHNR and CDR2 FQNEAQ (reference sequence). The CDR3 has 15 amino acids.

This clonotype was detected only once. V is TRBV4-3 and J is TRBJ2-3; tentatively, D is TRBD1 or TRBD2 (6 bases each). Germline V gives CDR1 LGHNA, CDR2 YSLEER. The CDR3 runs 15 residues. Trimming took off 2 bases at V and 4 bases at J, with 13 bases between the two ends. The CDR3 region has the DNA TGCGCCAGCAGCCAAAGTGGAGGGGGGTCAGATACGCAGTATTTT. This codes for CASSQSGGGSDTQYF.

The V and J genes are TRBV7-8 and TRBJ2-3; maybe TRBD2 (6 bases). V was trimmed by 0 bases and J by 6 bases, leaving 13 bases between them. From germline, CDR1 is SGHVS and CDR2 FQNEAQ. This CDR3 contains 15 residues. CDR3 residues: CASSLASGPSDTQYF. CDR3 nucleotide sequence: TGTGCCAGCAGCTTAGCTAGCGGTCCCTCGGATACGCAGTATTTT.